One sample yielded the 12 T cell receptor beta chains listed below, sequenced in a study of T cells in Graves' hyperthyroidism and ophthalmopathy. Researchers amplified the TCR beta CDR3 regions from RNA transcripts. First-round RT-PCR of the TCR CDR3 relied on the HTBI primer set. A single record per CDR3 protein comes from TCRdb applying MiXCR to the multiplex PCR reads. The data contain about 570,000 distinct CDR3 sequences, 11% to 15% of them singletons. The material sequenced was blood. Source of these receptors: a woman between 35 and 50 years old with Graves' hyperthyroidism.

V gene TRBV12-3 or TRBV12-4 combines with J gene TRBJ2-1; 12 nucleotides agree with TRBD2. V was pared by 5 bases and J by 4 bases, with 3 bases of the junction left unmatched. The CDR3 is made up of 15 amino acids. Here the CDR3 reads CASSHTSGRYNEQFF. CDR3 bases: TGTGCCAGCAGTCATACTAGCGGGAGGTACAATGAGCAGTTCTTC.

This chain links TRBV2 with TRBJ1-3, with 7 bases matching TRBD1. This CDR3 contains 15 residues. Germline CDR1 and CDR2: SNHLY and FYNNEI. Trimming at V came to 8 bases and at J to 0 bases, leaving 7 bases not matched to a gene. CDR3 nucleotides: TGTGCCAGCGGTACAGGGGCCAACTCTGGAAACACCATATATTTT. Its translation: CASGTGANSGNTIYF.

This clonotype came up many times. V and J are TRBV11-2 and TRBJ2-3; D unclear. Trimming left V 3 bases short and J 8 bases short, with 12 bases between. This CDR3 spans 13 amino acids. The germline V gene has CDR1 SGHAT and CDR2 FQNNGV. This CDR3 is CASSFSDGGTQYF. The CDR3 DNA is TGTGCCAGCAGCTTCTCCGACGGCGGTACGCAGTATTTT.

This clonotype turned up a few times. The chain is built from TRBV11-2 and TRBJ2-1; D unresolved. V was trimmed by 5 bases and J by 0 bases, leaving 5 bases between them. The CDR3 spans 13 residues. The germline CDR1 and CDR2 sequences are SGHAT and FQNNGV. The CDR3 protein is CASSPYSYNEQFF. For the CDR3, the DNA is TGTGCCAGCAGCCCCTACTCCTACAATGAGCAGTTCTTC.

The V call is TRBV28, the J call TRBJ2-3; D call uncertain. The V gene's germline CDR1 is MDHEN and CDR2 SYDVKM. The ends were cut back, 2 bases at V and 3 bases at J, with 24 bases in the middle. The CDR3 loop spans 19 amino acids. CDR3 protein: CASSLEYRALRLGTDTQYF. CDR3 in DNA: TGTGCCAGCAGTTTAGAGTACCGGGCCCTTCGGCTGGGGACAGATACGCAGTATTTT. The whole variable domain, remainder taken from reference TRBV28 and TRBJ2-3, is DVKVTQSSRYLVKRTGEKVFLECVQDMDHENMFWYRQDPGLGLRLIYFSYDVKMKEKGDIPEGYSVSREKKERFSLILESASTNQTSMYLCASSLEYRALRLGTDTQYFGPGTRLTVL.

This clonotype has a count of ten or more. The V and J genes are TRBV30 and TRBJ1-1; D is perhaps TRBD1 (5 bases). V was cut by 2 bases and J by 4 bases, with 11 bases left in between. Per the germline V gene, CDR1 is GTSNPN and CDR2 is SVGIG (reference sequence). This CDR3 region has 13 residues. In nucleotides, the CDR3 is TGTGCCTGGAGTTTCCGGGGCGGCACTGAAGCTTTCTTT. Its protein is CAWSFRGGTEAFF.

There are many counts of this clonotype. This chain connects TRBV7-9 to TRBJ2-3; maybe TRBD1 (6 bases). Germline CDR1 reads SEHNR; CDR2 reads FQNEAQ (reference sequence). The CDR3 is made up of 13 amino acids. Trimming removed 8 bases at V and 2 bases at J, with 11 bases between. In DNA form, the CDR3 reads TGTGCCAGCGGGCAGGGGAACACAGATACGCAGTATTTT. Residues: CASGQGNTDTQYF.

This clonotype was detected ten times or more. The CDR3, as DNA: TGTGCCAGCAGTGAGGGGGGGCCCTACGAGCAGTACTTC. Its translation is CASSEGGPYEQYF. The V and J genes are TRBV6-2 or TRBV6-3 and TRBJ2-7; possible D gene TRBD2, 7 bases. This CDR3 is 13 amino acids long. Trimming took off 5 bases at V and 2 bases at J, with 10 bases between the two ends. Germline CDR1 MNHEY, CDR2 SVGEGT.

As to this clonotype: A much larger clone lies a single base off, so this may be a read error. The chain carries TRBV27 and TRBJ1-1; 8 bases fit TRBD1. CDR1 is MNHEY and CDR2 is SMNVEV in the germline V gene (reference sequence). The CDR3 has 13 amino acids. This chain's CDR3 is CASSSTGVTGAFF. The CDR3 DNA follows: TGTGCCAGCAGTTCGACAGGGGTGACTGGAGCTTTCTTT.

At least ten counts were recorded for this clonotype. The CDR3 coding sequence is TGTGCCAGCAGCGTTGGGCTAGCCAATCAGCCCCAGCATTTT. Encoded protein: CASSVGLANQPQHF. The J gene is TRBJ1-5, the V gene TRBV6-1; no clear D gene. This CDR3 comprises 14 residues. V was clipped by 6 bases and J by 3 bases, with 12 bases between them. Germline V gene sequence: CDR1 MNHNS, CDR2 SASEGT.

Worth noting for this clonotype: One end of the junction varies from germline; a read error may be responsible. The chain employs TRBV29-1 and TRBJ2-3, with 7 positions matching TRBD2. The CDR3 runs 15 residues. Germline V gives CDR1 SQVTM, CDR2 ANQGSEA. The CDR3 coding sequence is TGCGGCGTTAGGGGATGGGGGGGGACCACAGATACGCAGTATTTT. This gives the protein CGVRGWGGTTDTQYF.

This clonotype occurred once. The chain is built from TRBV27 and TRBJ1-5; D call uncertain. V lost 3 bases and J 5 bases, leaving 11 bases between the germline ends. The CDR3 covers 14 residues. Germline V gene data show CDR1 as MNHEY and CDR2 as SMNVEV (reference sequence). The DNA of the CDR3 is TGTGCCAGCAGTTTCGATCGTTTCGATCAGCCCCAGCATTTT. Its protein is CASSFDRFDQPQHF.